One and the same sample provided the 15 T cell receptor beta chains below, sequenced in a study of blood T cell repertoires in COVID-19. Clones were sequenced by immunoSEQ multiplex PCR, and TCRdb holds only the in-frame ones, with some missing. The data show roughly 300,000 clones, approximately 84% seen once. Sequenced material: peripheral blood. The receptors come from a human donor with COVID-19, enrolled during active disease. The donor label of this sample is uncertain.

V gene TRBV20-1 combines with J gene TRBJ2-5; D call uncertain. V lost 5 bases, J lost 2 bases, and 6 bases lay in between. This CDR3 spans 11 amino acids. Germline CDR1 DFQATT, CDR2 SNEGSKA (reference sequence). The CDR3 loop is CSAQLQETQYF. The CDR3 DNA reads TGCAGTGCTCAACTTCAAGAGACCCAGTACTTC.

V is TRBV28 and J is TRBJ1-5; TRBD1 is a possible D gene (5 bases). The V gene's germline CDR1 is MDHEN and CDR2 SYDVKM. This CDR3 is built from 15 residues. Deletions cut 5 bases from V and 7 bases from J, with 18 bases between. CDR3 in DNA: TGTGCCAGCAGTCCGGGAGGCGGGGCAGGACAGCCCCAGCATTTT. Translated, it gives CASSPGGGAGQPQHF.

This clone was seen only a few times. The chain uses TRBV7-3 and TRBJ1-2, with TRBD1 identical over 7 bases. The CDR3 has 13 amino acids. J was trimmed by 6 bases and V by 5 bases; bases with no gene match: 6. Germline lookup yields CDR1 SGHTA and CDR2 FQGTGA. The CDR3 region is CASSPSTGNGYTF. For the CDR3, the DNA is TGTGCCAGCAGCCCCTCGACAGGGAATGGCTACACCTTC.

This chain connects TRBV4-1 to TRBJ1-2; a weak D match, TRBD1 (6 bases). Germline V gene sequence: CDR1 MGHRA, CDR2 YSYEKL. CDR3 size: 20 residues. V was pared by 7 bases and J by 5 bases, with 35 bases between. CDR3 region: CASKVQDPHQLGPTGYGYTF. CDR3 sequence (DNA): TGCGCCAGCAAAGTACAGGACCCCCACCAACTGGGACCAACAGGGTATGGCTACACCTTC.

The rearrangement links TRBV27 to TRBJ2-7; perhaps TRBD1 as D (6 bases). Looked up from germline, CDR1 is MNHEY and CDR2 is SMNVEV (reference sequence). CDR3 length: 14 amino acids. V was trimmed by 6 bases and J by 3 bases, leaving 15 bases between them. The CDR3 here is CASRWGQGGYEQYF. CDR3 in DNA: TGTGCCAGCAGGTGGGGGCAGGGCGGCTACGAGCAGTACTTC.

The chain employs TRBV5-4 and TRBJ2-3, with a weak D call TRBD2 (5 bases). Germline V lookup: CDR1 SGHNT, CDR2 YYREEE (reference sequence). V dropped 8 bases and J dropped 1 base, with 17 bases sitting between them. CDR3 length: 15 amino acids. CDR3 loop: CASATSGGGTDTQYF. CDR3 coding DNA: TGTGCCAGTGCGACCAGCGGAGGAGGCACAGATACGCAGTATTTT.

This clone was seen a few times. The chain recombines TRBV7-2 with TRBJ1-4; D ambiguous. With 0 bases removed from V and 4 bases from J, the gap between germline ends came to 12 bases. Germline CDR1 SGHTA, CDR2 FQGNSA. The CDR3 runs to 16 residues. The CDR3 nucleotides are TGTGCCAGCAGCTTAGCGCCAGGACGGGGTAATGAAAAACTGTTTTTT. Translating it yields CASSLAPGRGNEKLFF. Full variable domain (missing parts from reference TRBV7-2 and TRBJ1-4): GAGVSQSPSNKVTEKGKDVELRCDPISGHTALYWYRQSLGQGLEFLIYFQGNSAPDKSGLPSDRFSAERTGGSVSTLTIQRTQQEDSAVYLCASSLAPGRGNEKLFFGSGTQLSVL.

V is TRBV28 and J is TRBJ2-7; a weak D match, TRBD2 (6 bases). The CDR3 is 17 residues long. V was pared by 5 bases and J by 2 bases, with 22 bases between. The germline CDR1 and CDR2 sequences are MDHEN and SYDVKM. As DNA, the CDR3 is TGTGCCAGCAGTCAAGACTTAACCGGGACTGATACCTACGAGCAGTACTTC. Amino acid sequence: CASSQDLTGTDTYEQYF.

This rearrangement joins TRBV29-1 to TRBJ1-5; possibly TRBD1 for D (5 bases). V lost 3 bases and J 7 bases, leaving 10 bases between the germline ends. This CDR3 comprises 12 residues. Germline V lookup: CDR1 SQVTM, CDR2 ANQGSEA. The CDR3 sequence is CSVEGGGQPQHF. CDR3 DNA sequence: TGCAGCGTTGAGGGGGGGGGACAGCCCCAGCATTTT. The full variable domain, with the rest looked up from reference TRBV29-1 and TRBJ1-5, is SAVISQKPSRDICQRGTSLTIQCQVDSQVTMMFWYRQQPGQSLTLIATANQGSEATYESGFVIDKFPISRPNLTFSTLTVSNMSPEDSSIYLCSVEGGGQPQHFGDGTRLSIL.

The rearrangement uses TRBV28 and TRBJ2-3; 7 positions match TRBD2. This CDR3 is 11 amino acids long. Germline loops: CDR1 MDHEN, CDR2 SYDVKM. The V segment lost 6 bases and the J segment 6 bases; nucleotides outside the gene matches: 0. The CDR3 is CASRGGDTQYF. The CDR3 nucleotides are TGTGCCAGCAGGGGGGGGGATACGCAGTATTTT.

J is TRBJ2-3 and V is TRBV6-2 or TRBV6-3, with D maybe TRBD2 (5 bases). Per the germline V gene, CDR1 is MNHEY and CDR2 is SVGEGT. The CDR3 spans 16 residues. Trimming cost V 5 bases and J 5 bases, with 20 bases left between them. The CDR3 DNA follows: TGTGCCAGCAGTACCGGTTGGGCAGCGGAAGGAGATACGCAGTATTTT. This sequence encodes CASSTGWAAEGDTQYF.

The J gene is TRBJ2-1, the V gene TRBV7-6; TRBD2 agrees at 10 bases. This CDR3 has 16 amino acids. Germline V gene data show CDR1 as SGHVS and CDR2 as FNYEAQ. V lost 5 bases to trimming and J lost 9 bases; unmatched junction nucleotides: 13. CDR3 in DNA: TGTGCCAGCAGCCCTACCGGGACTAGCGTAGGGGGTGAGCAGTTCTTC. Translating it yields CASSPTGTSVGGEQFF.

The J gene is TRBJ1-2, the V gene TRBV5-4; a possible D gene is TRBD1 (6 bases). The CDR3 loop spans 15 amino acids. The V gene's germline CDR1 is SGHNT and CDR2 YYREEE (reference sequence). V was clipped by 2 bases and J by 2 bases, with 13 bases between them. For the CDR3, the DNA is TGTGCCAGCAGCTTACCCCCCCAGGGGAACTATGGCTACACCTTC. Its protein product is CASSLPPQGNYGYTF.

The chain's CDR3 is CASSPHRTSVDYNEQFF. CDR3 in DNA: TGTGCCAGTAGTCCACATAGGACTAGTGTGGACTACAATGAGCAGTTCTTC. The chain recombines TRBV19 with TRBJ2-1; 7 bases are a match to TRBD2. This CDR3 comprises 17 residues. Trimming cost V 5 bases and J 3 bases; bases outside gene matches: 13. CDR1 is LNHDA and CDR2 is SQIVND in the germline V gene (reference sequence).

The V and J genes are TRBV28 and TRBJ2-1; 9 bases line up with TRBD1. Germline CDR1 MDHEN, CDR2 SYDVKM. The CDR3 is made up of 14 amino acids. With V trimmed by 4 bases and J by 7 bases, 5 bases remained unmatched. Here the CDR3 reads CASSSGGQGNEQFF. CDR3 bases: TGTGCCAGCAGTTCCGGGGGACAGGGAAATGAGCAGTTCTTC.